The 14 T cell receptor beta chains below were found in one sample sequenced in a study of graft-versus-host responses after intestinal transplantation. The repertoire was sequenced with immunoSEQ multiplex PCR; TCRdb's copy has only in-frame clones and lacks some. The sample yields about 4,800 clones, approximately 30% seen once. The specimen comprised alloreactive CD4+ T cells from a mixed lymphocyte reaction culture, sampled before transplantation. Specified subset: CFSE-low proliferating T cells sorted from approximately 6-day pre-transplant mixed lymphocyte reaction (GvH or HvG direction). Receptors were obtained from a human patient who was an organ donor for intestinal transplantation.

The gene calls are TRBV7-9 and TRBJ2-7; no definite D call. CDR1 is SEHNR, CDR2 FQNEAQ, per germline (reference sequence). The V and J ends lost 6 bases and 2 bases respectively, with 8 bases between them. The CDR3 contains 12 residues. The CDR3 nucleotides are TGTGCCAGCAGTTGGACGGCCTACGAGCAGTACTTC. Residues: CASSWTAYEQYF.

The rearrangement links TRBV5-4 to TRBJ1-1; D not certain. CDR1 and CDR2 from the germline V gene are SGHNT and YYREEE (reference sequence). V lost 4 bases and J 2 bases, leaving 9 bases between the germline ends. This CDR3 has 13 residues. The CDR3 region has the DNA TGTGCCAGCAGCCCGACACAAAACACTGAAGCTTTCTTT. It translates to CASSPTQNTEAFF. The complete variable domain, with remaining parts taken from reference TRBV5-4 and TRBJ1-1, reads ETGVTQSPTHLIKTRGQQVTLRCSSQSGHNTVSWYQQALGQGPQFIFQYYREEENGRGNFPPRFSGLQFPNYSSELNVNALELDDSALYLCASSPTQNTEAFFGQGTRLTVV.

The DNA of the CDR3 is TGCGCCAGCAGTGAACTAGCCCAAGAGACCCAGTACTTC. It specifies CASSELAQETQYF. The chain combines TRBV10-2 with TRBJ2-5, with D possibly being TRBD2 (6 bases). V lost 3 bases, J lost 1 base, and 6 bases lay in between. The CDR3 contains 13 residues. CDR1 is WSHSY and CDR2 is SAAADI in the germline V gene.

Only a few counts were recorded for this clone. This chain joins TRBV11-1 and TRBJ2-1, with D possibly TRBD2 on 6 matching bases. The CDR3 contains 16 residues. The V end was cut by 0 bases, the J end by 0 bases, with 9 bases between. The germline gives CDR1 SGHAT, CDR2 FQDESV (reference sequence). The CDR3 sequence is CASSLALASSYNEQFF. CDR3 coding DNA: TGTGCCAGCAGCTTAGCCCTAGCGAGCTCCTACAATGAGCAGTTCTTC.

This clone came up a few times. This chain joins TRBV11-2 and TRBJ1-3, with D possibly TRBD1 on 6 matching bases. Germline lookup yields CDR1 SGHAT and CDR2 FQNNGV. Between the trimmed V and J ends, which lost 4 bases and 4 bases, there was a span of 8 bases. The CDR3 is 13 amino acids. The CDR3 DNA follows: TGTGCCAGCAGCTACGGGACAGGAAACACCATATATTTT. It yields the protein CASSYGTGNTIYF. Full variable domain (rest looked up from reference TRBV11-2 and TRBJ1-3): EAGVAQSPRYKIIEKRQSVAFWCNPISGHATLYWYQQILGQGPKLLIQFQNNGVVDDSQLPKDRFSAERLKGVDSTLKIQPAKLEDSAVYLCASSYGTGNTIYFGEGSWLTVV.

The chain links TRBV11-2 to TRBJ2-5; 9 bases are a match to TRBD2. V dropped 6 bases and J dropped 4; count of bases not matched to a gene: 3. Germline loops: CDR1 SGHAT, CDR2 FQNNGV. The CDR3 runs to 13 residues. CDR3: CASRRTSAETQYF. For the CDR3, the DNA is TGTGCCAGCAGGCGGACTAGCGCAGAGACCCAGTACTTC.

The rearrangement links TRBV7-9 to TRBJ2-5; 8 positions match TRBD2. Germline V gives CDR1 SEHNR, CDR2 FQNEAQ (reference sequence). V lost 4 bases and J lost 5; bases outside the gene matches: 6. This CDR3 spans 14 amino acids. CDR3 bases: TGTGCCAGCAGCTACTGGACTAGCAGTGAGACCCAGTACTTC. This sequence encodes CASSYWTSSETQYF.

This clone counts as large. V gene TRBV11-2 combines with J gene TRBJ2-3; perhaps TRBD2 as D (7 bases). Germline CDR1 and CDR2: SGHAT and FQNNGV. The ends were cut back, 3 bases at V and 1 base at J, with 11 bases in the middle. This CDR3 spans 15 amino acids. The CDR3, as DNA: TGTGCCAGCAGCTTGAGGGGGGGCGGCACAGATACGCAGTATTTT. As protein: CASSLRGGGTDTQYF.

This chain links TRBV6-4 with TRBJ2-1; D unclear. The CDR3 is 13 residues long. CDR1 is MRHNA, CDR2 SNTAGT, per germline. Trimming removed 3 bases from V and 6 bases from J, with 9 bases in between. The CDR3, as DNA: TGTGCCAGCAGTGAAACGGTCTTCAATGAGCAGTTCTTC. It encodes CASSETVFNEQFF.

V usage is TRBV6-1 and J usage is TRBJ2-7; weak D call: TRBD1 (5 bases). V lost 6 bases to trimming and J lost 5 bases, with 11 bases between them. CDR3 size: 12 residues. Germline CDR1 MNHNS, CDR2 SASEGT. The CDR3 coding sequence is TGTGCCAGCAGGGGGCTTTCGAACGAGCAGTACTTC. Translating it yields CASRGLSNEQYF.

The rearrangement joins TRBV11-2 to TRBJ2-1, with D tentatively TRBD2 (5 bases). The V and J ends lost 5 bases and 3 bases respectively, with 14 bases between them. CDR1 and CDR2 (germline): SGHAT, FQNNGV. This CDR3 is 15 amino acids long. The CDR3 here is CASSPRTFGYNEQFF. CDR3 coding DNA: TGTGCCAGCAGCCCCCGGACTTTCGGCTACAATGAGCAGTTCTTC.

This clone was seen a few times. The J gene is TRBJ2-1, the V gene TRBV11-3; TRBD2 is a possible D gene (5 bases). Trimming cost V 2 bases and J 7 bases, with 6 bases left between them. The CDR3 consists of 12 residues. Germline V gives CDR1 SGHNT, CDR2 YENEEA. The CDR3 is CASSLPGNEQFF. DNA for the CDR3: TGTGCCAGCAGCTTACCGGGGAATGAGCAGTTCTTC. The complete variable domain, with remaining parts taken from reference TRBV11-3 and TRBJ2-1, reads EAGVVQSPRYKIIEKKQPVAFWCNPISGHNTLYWYLQNLGQGPELLIRYENEEAVDDSQLPKDRFSAERLKGVDSTLKIQPAELGDSAVYLCASSLPGNEQFFGPGTRLTVL.

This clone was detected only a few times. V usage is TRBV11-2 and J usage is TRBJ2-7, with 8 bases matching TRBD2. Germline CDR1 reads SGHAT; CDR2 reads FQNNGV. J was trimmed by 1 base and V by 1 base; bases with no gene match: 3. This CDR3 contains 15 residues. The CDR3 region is CASSLGPGGSYEQYF. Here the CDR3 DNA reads TGTGCCAGCAGCTTAGGTCCGGGGGGGTCCTACGAGCAGTACTTC.

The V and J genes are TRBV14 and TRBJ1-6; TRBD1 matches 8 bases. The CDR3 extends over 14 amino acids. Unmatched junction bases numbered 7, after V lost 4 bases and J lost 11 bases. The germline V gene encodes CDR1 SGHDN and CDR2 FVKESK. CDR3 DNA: TGTGCCAGCAGCCCTGCAGGGGGCTGGACACCCCTCCACTTT. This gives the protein CASSPAGGWTPLHF.